The rows below give T cell receptor beta chains drawn from one sample of a study of shared clonotypes between healthy human individuals. The method was immunoSEQ multiplex PCR; TCRdb's version includes in-frame clones alone and lacks a portion of them. The table lists 600,000 to 750,000 clones, less than 80% of them singletons. Sample: memory CD4+ T cells sorted from blood. All receptors come from a woman aged 25 to 39 in good health. Both conserved end residues are part of each CDR3. The D gene is left open where the match is weak. Some rows mark clone size as missing; the rest say once, few, many or name a class of expanded clone.

CATSGTRAGVELFF | TGTGCCACCAGCGGGACTCGGGCCGGGGTGGAGCTGTTTTTT | NA | 14 | TRBV15 | NA | TRBJ2-2
CASSLGMVPTEAFF | TGTGCCAGCAGCTTAGGGATGGTCCCCACTGAAGCTTTCTTT | NA | 14 | TRBV7-2 | NA | TRBJ1-1
CASSFPQTYNEQFF | TGTGCCAGCAGTTTCCCGCAGACCTACAATGAGCAGTTCTTC | NA | 14 | TRBV28 | NA | TRBJ2-1
CASSWDRLREQYF | TGTGCCAGCAGTTGGGACAGGCTCCGCGAGCAGTACTTC | NA | 13 | TRBV6-6 | TRBD1 | TRBJ2-7
CASSYSGASNQPQHF | TGTGCCAGCAGTTACAGTGGAGCTAGCAATCAGCCCCAGCATTTT | NA | 15 | TRBV6-5 | NA | TRBJ1-5
CASRRTDNQPQHF | TGTGCCAGCAGAAGGACGGACAATCAGCCCCAGCATTTT | few | 13 | TRBV27 | NA | TRBJ1-5
CASSERQAINTEAFF | TGTGCCAGCAGCGAACGACAGGCAATAAACACTGAAGCTTTCTTT | NA | 15 | TRBV7-9 | NA | TRBJ1-1
CASKWRDAYEQYF | TGTGCCAGCAAATGGCGGGACGCCTACGAGCAGTACTTC | NA | 13 | TRBV2 | NA | TRBJ2-7
CATSRGRTTRTAKNIQYF | TGTGCCACCAGCAGAGGTCGGACAACCAGAACGGCCAAAAACATTCAGTACTTC | few | 18 | TRBV15 | NA | TRBJ2-4
CASSIHRVPNEKLFF | TGTGCCAGCAGCATTCACAGGGTTCCCAATGAAAAACTGTTTTTT | once | 15 | TRBV11-2 | NA | TRBJ1-4
CASSRTGGYNEQFF | TGTGCCAGTAGTCGGACAGGGGGCTACAATGAGCAGTTCTTC | NA | 14 | TRBV19 | TRBD1 | TRBJ2-1
CASSGMTGGGYEQYF | TGTGCCAGCAGCGGGATGACAGGGGGGGGCTACGAGCAGTACTTC | NA | 15 | TRBV7-9 | TRBD1 | TRBJ2-7
CASSIVGRGLSNTGELFF | TGTGCCAGTAGTATAGTAGGCAGGGGGTTATCGAACACCGGGGAGCTGTTTTTT | NA | 18 | TRBV19 | TRBD1 | TRBJ2-2
CASSDPWGSSYEQYF | TGTGCCAGCAGTGACCCGTGGGGAAGCTCCTACGAGCAGTACTTC | NA | 15 | TRBV25-1 | NA | TRBJ2-7
CASTTGTSGAGEQYF | TGCGCCAGCACAACCGGGACTAGCGGAGCCGGGGAGCAGTACTTC | NA | 15 | TRBV5-1 | TRBD2 | TRBJ2-7
CASSVQNEKLFF | TGTGCCAGCAGTGTACAGAATGAAAAACTGTTTTTT | NA | 12 | TRBV2 | NA | TRBJ1-4
CASSPPGGYTEAFF | TGTGCCAGCAGTCCTCCGGGGGGCTACACTGAAGCTTTCTTT | NA | 14 | TRBV28 | NA | TRBJ1-1
CASSRGNTGELFF | TGTGCCAGCAGTCGGGGGAACACCGGGGAGCTGTTTTTT | NA | 13 | TRBV28 | NA | TRBJ2-2
CASSHRGRQETQYF | TGTGCCAGCAGCCACAGGGGGCGGCAAGAGACCCAGTACTTC | once | 14 | TRBV2 | TRBD1 | TRBJ2-5
CASSDRAGTEAFF | TGTGCCAGCAGCGACAGGGCGGGCACTGAAGCTTTCTTT | NA | 13 | TRBV27 | TRBD1 | TRBJ1-1
CASSGSVVAHEQYF | TGTGCCAGCAGCGGGTCGGTGGTAGCCCACGAGCAGTACTTC | once | 14 | TRBV7-6 | NA | TRBJ2-7
CSATWDGSSGANVLTF | TGCAGCGCTACCTGGGACGGTAGTTCTGGGGCCAACGTCCTGACTTTC | NA | 16 | TRBV29-1 | NA | TRBJ2-6
CASTSGTTGELFF | TGTGCCTCTACTAGCGGGACCACCGGGGAGCTGTTTTTT | NA | 13 | TRBV30 | TRBD2 | TRBJ2-2
CASQGDTRSYEQYF | TGTGCCAGCCAGGGGGACACCCGCTCCTACGAGCAGTACTTC | few | 14 | TRBV6-4 | TRBD1 | TRBJ2-7